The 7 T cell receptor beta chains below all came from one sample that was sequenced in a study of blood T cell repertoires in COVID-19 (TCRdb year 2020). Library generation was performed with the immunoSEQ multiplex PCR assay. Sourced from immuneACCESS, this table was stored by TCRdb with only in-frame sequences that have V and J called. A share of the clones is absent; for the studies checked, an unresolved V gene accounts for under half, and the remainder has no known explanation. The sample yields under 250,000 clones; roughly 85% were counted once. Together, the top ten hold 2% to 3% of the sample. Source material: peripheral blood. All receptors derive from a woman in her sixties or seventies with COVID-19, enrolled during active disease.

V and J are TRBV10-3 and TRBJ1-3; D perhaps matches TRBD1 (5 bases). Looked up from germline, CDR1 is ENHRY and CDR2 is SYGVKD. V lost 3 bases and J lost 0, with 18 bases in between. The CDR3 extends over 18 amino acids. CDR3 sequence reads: CAISDPGGIRNSGNTIYF. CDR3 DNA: TGTGCCATCAGTGACCCTGGGGGGATCAGGAACTCTGGAAACACCATATATTTT.

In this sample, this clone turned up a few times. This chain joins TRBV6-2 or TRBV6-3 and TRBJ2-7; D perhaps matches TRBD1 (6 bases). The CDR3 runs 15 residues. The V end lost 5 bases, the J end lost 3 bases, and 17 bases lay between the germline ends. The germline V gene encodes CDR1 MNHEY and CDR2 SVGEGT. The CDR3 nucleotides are TGTGCCAGCAGTACCCGGGACACCCTAAACTACGAGCAGTACTTC. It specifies CASSTRDTLNYEQYF.

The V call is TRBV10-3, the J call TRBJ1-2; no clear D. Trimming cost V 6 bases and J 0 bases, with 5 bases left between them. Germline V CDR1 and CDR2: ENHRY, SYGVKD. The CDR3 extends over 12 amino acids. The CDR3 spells CAIRQANYGYTF. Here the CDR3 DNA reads TGTGCCATCAGACAAGCTAACTATGGCTACACCTTC.

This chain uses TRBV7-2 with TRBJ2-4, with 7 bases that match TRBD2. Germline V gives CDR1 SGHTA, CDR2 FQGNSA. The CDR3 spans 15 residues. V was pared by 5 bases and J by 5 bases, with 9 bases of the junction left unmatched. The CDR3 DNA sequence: TGTGCCAGCAGCCCCCGCCTTGGGGGGGAAAACATTCAGTACTTC. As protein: CASSPRLGGENIQYF.

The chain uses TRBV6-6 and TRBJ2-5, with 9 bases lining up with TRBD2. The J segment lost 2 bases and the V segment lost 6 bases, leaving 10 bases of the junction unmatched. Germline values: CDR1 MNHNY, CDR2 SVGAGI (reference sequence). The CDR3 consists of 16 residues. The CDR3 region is CASRKPGLADQETQYF. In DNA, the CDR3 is TGTGCCAGCAGAAAACCGGGACTAGCAGATCAAGAGACCCAGTACTTC.

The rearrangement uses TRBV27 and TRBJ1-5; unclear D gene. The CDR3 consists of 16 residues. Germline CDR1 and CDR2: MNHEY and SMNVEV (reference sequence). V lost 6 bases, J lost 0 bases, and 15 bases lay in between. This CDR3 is CASSRTEGFSNQPQHF. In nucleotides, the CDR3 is TGTGCCAGCAGCCGTACAGAGGGCTTTAGCAATCAGCCCCAGCATTTT.

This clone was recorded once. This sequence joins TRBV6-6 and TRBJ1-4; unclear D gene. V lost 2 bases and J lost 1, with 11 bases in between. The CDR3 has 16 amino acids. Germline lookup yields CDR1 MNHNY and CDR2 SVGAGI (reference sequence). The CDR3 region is CASSYGLEQTNEKLFF. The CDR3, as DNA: TGTGCCAGCAGTTACGGACTCGAGCAAACTAATGAAAAACTGTTTTTT.